What follows are 30 T cell receptor beta chains derived from one specimen sequenced in a study of blood T cell repertoires in COVID-19. Some clones are missing from TCRdb's copy, which holds only in-frame ones; the method was immunoSEQ multiplex PCR. The sample contains fewer than 450,000 clones, more than 75% of which appear only once. Sequencing used peripheral blood. The origin of the receptors is a woman aged 18 to 35 who had recovered from COVID-19.

The gene calls are TRBV2 and TRBJ1-2; D perhaps matches TRBD1 (6 bases). The CDR3 spans 12 residues. Trimming pared 2 bases from V and 10 bases from J, leaving 11 bases between. The germline CDR1 and CDR2 sequences are SNHLY and FYNNEI. CDR3: CASSERGGAYTF. DNA of the CDR3: TGTGCCAGCAGTGAACGGGGGGGCGCCTACACCTTC.

This sequence joins TRBV15 and TRBJ2-3, with 12 bases that match TRBD2. Trimming at V came to 4 bases and at J to 5 bases, leaving 4 bases not matched to a gene. Germline CDR1 is LNHNV and CDR2 is YYDKDF (reference sequence). The CDR3 length is 15 residues. The CDR3 DNA sequence: TGTGCCACCAGCAAACTAGCGGGAGGACAAGATACGCAGTATTTT. Protein sequence: CATSKLAGGQDTQYF.

V is TRBV28 and J is TRBJ1-2, with no clear D. Per germline, CDR1 MDHEN and CDR2 SYDVKM. Trimming pared 5 bases from V and 5 bases from J, leaving 24 bases between. The CDR3 runs 17 residues. CDR3 sequence reads: CASSTTIGSGDLYGYTF. The CDR3 nucleotides are TGTGCCAGCAGTACTACTATCGGGAGCGGAGACTTGTATGGCTACACCTTC.

The chain combines TRBV6-5 with TRBJ2-2; D perhaps matches TRBD2 (6 bases). V lost 10 bases and J lost 3, with 15 bases in between. This CDR3 spans 14 amino acids. Germline lookup yields CDR1 MNHEY and CDR2 SVGAGI. This CDR3 reads CATIRGLHTGELFF. The CDR3 DNA sequence: TGTGCCACAATTCGGGGACTCCACACCGGGGAGCTGTTTTTT.

This chain connects TRBV24-1 to TRBJ2-5; 9 bases are shared with TRBD2. The CDR3 loop spans 16 amino acids. Looked up from germline, CDR1 is KGHDR and CDR2 is SFDVKD. Trimming at V came to 4 bases and at J to 3 bases, leaving 8 bases not matched to a gene. CDR3 DNA: TGTGCCACCAGTGACAGGCGGGCTAGCGGGAAAGAGACCCAGTACTTC. Its translation: CATSDRRASGKETQYF.

The V gene is TRBV5-1, the J gene TRBJ1-4; 9 bases line up with TRBD1. The CDR3 covers 14 residues. Germline V gives CDR1 SGHRS, CDR2 YFSETQ. The trim removed 0 bases at V and 7 bases at J, leaving 1 base unmatched. The CDR3 sequence is CASSLGDRVEKLFF. The CDR3 nucleotides read TGCGCCAGCAGCTTGGGGGACAGGGTTGAAAAACTGTTTTTT.

This clone came up once. The rearrangement joins TRBV6-2 or TRBV6-3 to TRBJ1-5; D unresolved. CDR3 size: 16 residues. Deletions cut 0 bases from V and 0 bases from J, with 9 bases between. The germline V gene has CDR1 MNHEY and CDR2 SVGEGT. CDR3 bases: TGTGCCAGCAGTTACTCCAGGAGGGATAGCAATCAGCCCCAGCATTTT. Amino acid sequence: CASSYSRRDSNQPQHF.

The rearrangement links TRBV19 to TRBJ2-7, with 7 positions matching TRBD1. Per germline, CDR1 LNHDA and CDR2 SQIVND (reference sequence). The CDR3 extends over 16 amino acids. Losses at the gene ends were 3 bases for V and 2 bases for J; bases not matched to a gene: 10. The CDR3 DNA reads as TGTGCCAGTAGTATTGCCTGGGCAGGGGGTCCCTACGAGCAGTACGTC. It translates to CASSIAWAGGPYEQYV.

This sequence joins TRBV9 and TRBJ1-4; no clear D. The CDR3 runs to 15 residues. Trimming cost V 0 bases and J 2 bases, with 8 bases left between them. Germline V gives CDR1 SGDLS, CDR2 YYNGEE. CDR3 nucleotides: TGTGCCAGCAGCGTAGCGGTGGGCACTAATGAAAAACTGTTTTTT. Its protein product is CASSVAVGTNEKLFF. Supplemented by reference TRBV9 and TRBJ1-4, the full variable domain reads DSGVTQTPKHLITATGQRVTLRCSPRSGDLSVYWYQQSLDQGLQFLIQYYNGEERAKGNILERFSAQQFPDLHSELNLSSLELGDSALYFCASSVAVGTNEKLFFGSGTQLSVL.

This chain uses TRBV18 with TRBJ1-2; 7 nucleotides agree with TRBD1. With 3 bases clipped from V and 0 bases from J, the junction kept 4 bases outside the gene matches. Germline V gives CDR1 KGHSH, CDR2 LQKENI. This CDR3 region has 15 residues. For the CDR3, the DNA is TGTGCCAGCTCACCCTGGACAGGAGCTAACTATGGCTACACCTTC. It encodes CASSPWTGANYGYTF.

The V gene is TRBV28, the J gene TRBJ2-5; D is perhaps TRBD1 (6 bases). The CDR3 has 15 amino acids. Trimming took off 6 bases at V and 1 base at J, with 15 bases between the two ends. CDR1 and CDR2 from the germline V gene are MDHEN and SYDVKM. As DNA, the CDR3 is TGTGCCAGCAGCTCTCTTAGACAGGTCCAAGAGACCCAGTACTTC. Amino acids: CASSSLRQVQETQYF.

The rearrangement uses TRBV19 and TRBJ2-1; 13 bases match TRBD2. Per the germline V gene, CDR1 is LNHDA and CDR2 is SQIVND (reference sequence). The ends lost 8 bases at V and 5 bases at J; junction bases unmatched: 9. The CDR3 has 16 residues. In DNA form, the CDR3 reads TGTGCCAGTCGTAGGCCGGGACTAGCGGGACACAATGAGCAGTTCTTC. Residues: CASRRPGLAGHNEQFF.

Only a few counts were recorded for this clone. The rearrangement links TRBV7-9 to TRBJ1-2, with 7 bases identical to TRBD1. The V and J ends lost 4 bases and 6 bases, in that order; junction bases with no gene match: 14. Germline CDR1 and CDR2: SEHNR and FQNEAQ (reference sequence). The CDR3 has 16 residues. CDR3 protein: CASSSDFGQAGHGYTF. The DNA for the CDR3 is TGTGCCAGCAGCTCAGATTTCGGACAGGCCGGGCATGGCTACACCTTC.

The rearrangement uses TRBV5-1 and TRBJ2-3, with D perhaps TRBD2 (5 bases). Germline V gene data show CDR1 as SGHRS and CDR2 as YFSETQ. The CDR3 totals 17 residues. Trimming cost V 1 base and J 2 bases, with 17 bases left between them. The CDR3 nucleotides are TGCGCCAGCAGCTTGAGTCCACCGAGCGGCCTCACAGATACGCAGTATTTT. Translated, it gives CASSLSPPSGLTDTQYF.

V is TRBV10-3 and J is TRBJ2-2, with 7 bases that match TRBD2. V was clipped by 9 bases and J by 2 bases; unmatched bases: 12. This CDR3 comprises 16 residues. Germline V gene data show CDR1 as ENHRY and CDR2 as SYGVKD. The CDR3 DNA reads TGTGCCATTAGAAACCGGGGACTAACCAACACCGGGGAGCTGTTTTTT. Its translation: CAIRNRGLTNTGELFF.

The rearrangement joins TRBV6-5 to TRBJ1-1; 7 bases are a match to TRBD1. The germline CDR1 and CDR2 sequences are MNHEY and SVGAGI. The CDR3 has 15 residues. V lost 6 bases to trimming and J lost 0 bases; unmatched junction nucleotides: 7. CDR3: CASSPSTGLNTEAFF. CDR3 DNA: TGTGCCAGCAGCCCCTCGACAGGGTTGAACACTGAAGCTTTCTTT.

V usage is TRBV23-1 and J usage is TRBJ2-5; 8 bases map to TRBD2. TRBV23-1 counts as an open reading frame of uncertain function. The CDR3 totals 16 residues. Trimming took 0 bases from V and 5 from J; bases not matched to a gene: 8. CDR3 nucleotides: TGCGCCAGCAGTCAATCGGGGGGCGGGAGGACGGAGACCCAGTACTTC. Protein sequence: CASSQSGGGRTETQYF.

V is TRBV19 and J is TRBJ2-3; D may be TRBD1 (5 bases). V was cut by 5 bases and J by 3 bases, with 9 bases left in between. Germline V gives CDR1 LNHDA, CDR2 SQIVND (reference sequence). This CDR3 region has 13 residues. CDR3 DNA: TGTGCCAGTAGTCTCCCAGGGACAGATACGCAGTATTTT. Protein: CASSLPGTDTQYF.

V is TRBV5-4 and J is TRBJ1-2; D is unclear. Germline lookup yields CDR1 SGHNT and CDR2 YYREEE (reference sequence). V lost 0 bases, J lost 8 bases, and 11 bases lay in between. This CDR3 spans 13 amino acids. CDR3 DNA sequence: TGTGCCAGCAGCTTGGTTTTTCAGTCGGGCTACACCTTC. Protein product: CASSLVFQSGYTF.

This sequence joins TRBV30 and TRBJ1-1; perhaps TRBD1 as D (6 bases). V shed 1 base and J shed 4 bases, with 19 bases lying between them. The CDR3 consists of 16 residues. The germline V gene has CDR1 GTSNPN and CDR2 SVGIG (reference sequence). In DNA, the CDR3 is TGTGCCTGGAGTGCCCCGACACAGGGTCTGGGCACTGAAGCTTTCTTT. Its protein product is CAWSAPTQGLGTEAFF. Variable domain in full (rest from reference TRBV30 and TRBJ1-1): SQTIHQWPATLVQPVGSPLSLECTVEGTSNPNLYWYRQAAGRGLQLLFYSVGIGQISSEVPQNLSASRPQDRQFILSSKKLLLSDSGFYLCAWSAPTQGLGTEAFFGQGTRLTVV.

V and J are TRBV6-5 and TRBJ2-7, with TRBD1 identical over 7 bases. Germline V gene sequence: CDR1 MNHEY, CDR2 SVGAGI. V shed 7 bases, J shed 6 bases, and the junction held 9 bases outside the gene matches. The CDR3 is 13 residues long. CDR3 sequence: CASTPRDSGEQYV. CDR3 in DNA: TGTGCCAGCACTCCTAGGGACAGCGGCGAGCAGTACGTC.

The J gene is TRBJ1-2, the V gene TRBV6-5; no clear D. Looked up from germline, CDR1 is MNHEY and CDR2 is SVGAGI. There are 16 residues in the CDR3. The V end lost 0 bases, the J end lost 2 bases, and 13 bases lay between the germline ends. This chain's CDR3 is CASSYSVARSNYGYTF. The DNA of the CDR3 is TGTGCCAGCAGTTACTCGGTCGCCAGATCAAACTATGGCTACACCTTC.

There are a few counts of this clone. The V gene is TRBV5-4, the J gene TRBJ1-4; 9 bases fit TRBD1. Germline CDR1 SGHNT, CDR2 YYREEE (reference sequence). There are 14 residues in the CDR3. Trimming removed 3 bases from V and 4 bases from J; junction bases left unmatched: 1. The DNA of the CDR3 is TGTGCCAGCAGCTCGGGACAGGGTAATGAAAAACTGTTTTTT. Encoded protein: CASSSGQGNEKLFF.

The genes are TRBV20-1 and TRBJ2-3, with TRBD2 as a possible D gene (6 bases). The germline V and J ends were trimmed by 3 bases and 2 bases, with 12 bases remaining between them. This CDR3 has 14 residues. Germline V gene data show CDR1 as DFQATT and CDR2 as SNEGSKA (reference sequence). This CDR3 reads CSASPSGPTDTQYF. CDR3 nucleotide sequence: TGCAGTGCTAGTCCCAGCGGGCCCACAGATACGCAGTATTTT.

The chain carries TRBV5-6 and TRBJ1-6; TRBD1 matches 8 bases. The CDR3 runs 18 residues. J lost 1 base, V lost 0 bases, and 6 bases had no gene match. CDR1 and CDR2 (germline): SGHDT, YYEEEE. This CDR3 reads CASSLGARGRSYNSPLHF. For the CDR3, the DNA is TGTGCCAGCAGCTTGGGGGCCAGGGGGCGATCCTATAATTCACCCCTCCACTTT. The full variable domain, in which reference TRBV5-6 and TRBJ1-6 provide the parts outside the CDR3, is DAGVTQSPTHLIKTRGQQVTLRCSPKSGHDTVSWYQQALGQGPQFIFQYYEEEERQRGNFPDRFSGHQFPNYSSELNVNALLLGDSALYLCASSLGARGRSYNSPLHFGNGTRLTVT.

The chain recombines TRBV9 with TRBJ2-3; 9 nucleotides align to TRBD2. This CDR3 is built from 16 residues. Per the germline V gene, CDR1 is SGDLS and CDR2 is YYNGEE. Trimming took 0 bases from V and 1 from J; bases not matched to a gene: 3. The CDR3 sequence: CASSVAAGGRTDTQYF. CDR3 nucleotide sequence: TGTGCCAGCAGCGTAGCAGCGGGAGGCCGCACAGATACGCAGTATTTT.

V is TRBV7-2 and J is TRBJ2-1; TRBD2 matches at 9 bases. Germline lookup yields CDR1 SGHTA and CDR2 FQGNSA. V gave up 2 bases and J gave up 7 bases; unmatched junction bases: 3. The CDR3 is 14 residues long. The CDR3 loop reads CASSLIAGDNEQFF. The CDR3 DNA reads as TGTGCCAGCAGCTTAATAGCGGGGGATAATGAGCAGTTCTTC.

The chain employs TRBV24-1 and TRBJ2-2, with TRBD1 matching 9 bases. Germline lookup yields CDR1 KGHDR and CDR2 SFDVKD. This CDR3 region has 18 residues. Trimming took 0 bases from V and 7 from J; bases not matched to a gene: 11. The CDR3 bases are TGTGCCACCAGTGATTTGTCTTTGGGGACAGGGCACCGCGGGGAGCTGTTTTTT. This encodes CATSDLSLGTGHRGELFF.

The chain is built from TRBV7-9 and TRBJ1-1; 7 bases are shared with TRBD1. After removal of 1 base from V and 3 bases from J, the junction contained 2 bases not matched to a gene. Germline CDR1 and CDR2: SEHNR and FQNEAQ (reference sequence). The CDR3 spans 14 residues. CDR3 coding DNA: TGTGCCAGCAGCTTAGTTCAGGGGGACACTGAAGCTTTCTTT. Protein product: CASSLVQGDTEAFF.

The chain couples TRBV15 to TRBJ2-1; 11 bases align to TRBD2. The CDR3 runs 17 residues. V was clipped by 0 bases and J by 4 bases; unmatched bases: 5. Germline-derived CDR1 and CDR2 are LNHNV and YYDKDF (reference sequence). CDR3 sequence: CATSREASGRPYNEQFF. CDR3 coding DNA: TGTGCCACCAGCAGAGAGGCTAGCGGGAGGCCTTACAATGAGCAGTTCTTC.